The 7 T cell receptor beta chains presented below share a single source sample, sequenced in a study of somatic mutations in cytotoxic T cells in rheumatoid arthritis. Generated by immunoSEQ multiplex PCR, the TCRdb table keeps only in-frame clones and is missing some. The data show roughly 20,000 clones, approximately 67% seen once. Sequenced material: CD8+ T cells sorted from blood. The source of these receptors is an adult with rheumatoid arthritis.

The table lists this clone with a count of one. The chain recombines TRBV29-1 with TRBJ1-5, with TRBD1 matching over 9 bases. CDR3 length: 14 residues. The germline gives CDR1 SQVTM, CDR2 ANQGSEA. After removal of 0 bases from V and 6 bases from J, the junction contained 3 bases not matched to a gene. CDR3 amino acids: CSVEEQGAGQPQHF. The DNA of the CDR3 is TGCAGCGTTGAAGAACAGGGGGCTGGTCAGCCCCAGCATTTT.

The CDR3 loop is CASSQPSDGELFF. The CDR3 DNA reads TGCGCCAGCAGCCAACCGTCAGACGGGGAGCTGTTTTTT. The genes are TRBV4-3 and TRBJ2-2; no reliable D call. The ends were cut back, 2 bases at V and 7 bases at J, with 8 bases in the middle. The germline CDR1 and CDR2 sequences are LGHNA and YSLEER. The CDR3 runs 13 residues.

The chain carries TRBV19 and TRBJ2-7; D not certain. The CDR3 sequence is 13 residues long. V lost 0 bases and J lost 3, with 6 bases in between. The germline V gene has CDR1 LNHDA and CDR2 SQIVND (reference sequence). Here the CDR3 reads CASSIDIIYEQYF. The CDR3 coding sequence is TGTGCCAGTAGTATAGACATTATCTACGAGCAGTACTTC.

This chain connects TRBV11-1 to TRBJ2-3, with a tentative D call TRBD2 (6 bases). The germline V gene encodes CDR1 SGHAT and CDR2 FQDESV (reference sequence). The CDR3 sequence is 16 residues long. V was shortened by 6 bases and J by 4 bases, with 20 bases between the two germline ends. The DNA for the CDR3 is TGTGCCAGCAGTCTTTATAGCGGACCCCCCCCAGATACGCAGTATTTT. It is translated as CASSLYSGPPPDTQYF.

This clone has just a few counts. The chain joins TRBV4-3 to TRBJ2-2; D gene unclear. The CDR3 runs 14 residues. The germline V gene has CDR1 LGHNA and CDR2 YSLEER. The V gene lost 0 bases and the J gene lost 5 bases, with 7 bases spanning the gap. The CDR3 protein is CASSQEVDTGELFF. For the CDR3, the DNA is TGCGCCAGCAGCCAAGAGGTGGATACCGGGGAGCTGTTTTTT.

This clone was observed a handful of times. This rearrangement joins TRBV11-2 to TRBJ1-6; D is ambiguous. Trimming stripped 3 bases from V and 0 bases from J, with 3 bases between. CDR3 length: 14 amino acids. Germline CDR1 is SGHAT and CDR2 is FQNNGV. CDR3 sequence reads: CASSFPSYNSPLHF. The DNA of the CDR3 is TGTGCCAGCAGCTTCCCCTCCTATAATTCACCCCTCCACTTT. The full variable domain, rest sourced from reference TRBV11-2 and TRBJ1-6, is EAGVAQSPRYKIIEKRQSVAFWCNPISGHATLYWYQQILGQGPKLLIQFQNNGVVDDSQLPKDRFSAERLKGVDSTLKIQPAKLEDSAVYLCASSFPSYNSPLHFGNGTRLTVT.

The chain links TRBV4-1 to TRBJ1-1; D is unresolved. Germline CDR1 MGHRA, CDR2 YSYEKL. V was shortened by 1 base and J by 0 bases, with 9 bases between the two germline ends. The CDR3 runs 15 residues. The CDR3 loop reads CASSQGGWVNTEAFF. The CDR3 nucleotides read TGCGCCAGCAGCCAAGGGGGTTGGGTGAACACTGAAGCTTTCTTT.